Listed below are T cell receptor beta chains from one sample, sequenced in a study of monozygotic twins with inflammatory bowel disease. With the 5' RACE reads reprocessed, TCRdb shows one record per CDR3 protein and no DNA. Its table records nearly 450,000 distinct CDR3 sequences. Specimen: blood. These receptors were collected from a human donor with ulcerative colitis or Crohn's disease, or a healthy co-twin of an affected twin (not recorded which). Both conserved end residues are part of each CDR3.

>16|TRBV7-9|TRBJ1-1
CASSLGSAGRNTEAFF
>15|TRBV20-1|TRBJ2-5
CSARPGGAGEETQYF
>16|TRBV7-2|TRBJ2-1
CASSLGFAAGDNEQFF
>16|TRBV6-2/TRBV6-3|TRBJ2-7
CASSWSSHPVGYEQYF
>16|TRBV7-8|TRBJ1-5
CASSVEGATSNQPQHF
>14|TRBV15|TRBJ1-5
CATSRGRGNQPQHF
>18|TRBV5-1|TRBJ2-1
CASSPALAGGPNNNEQFF
>18|TRBV5-1|TRBJ2-1
CASSPYPKSGSLWNEQFF
>17|TRBV5-6|TRBJ2-3
CASSRRLAGGSADTQYF
>12|TRBV5-1|TRBJ2-7
CASSLTGNEQYF
>17|TRBV20-1|TRBJ2-3
CSARPHWTGSSTDTQYF
>14|TRBV5-6|TRBJ2-2
CASSSLGHTGELFF
>15|TRBV19|TRBJ2-2
CASSPERGLHGELFF
>12|TRBV29-1|TRBJ1-1
CSVNSRLTEAFF
>14|TRBV7-2|TRBJ2-3
CASSLWGQTDTQYF
>18|TRBV11-2|TRBJ2-3
CASSSNLRPGQATDTQYF
>16|TRBV7-2|TRBJ2-1
CASSLGWTSGYNEQFF
>11|TRBV29-1|TRBJ2-7
CSVEDRDEQYF
>11|TRBV11-2|TRBJ2-7
CASSLVLEQYF
>16|TRBV5-1|TRBJ1-1
CASSLAATGENTEAFF
>12|TRBV18|TRBJ1-1
CASSAQGNEAFF
>14|TRBV4-1|TRBJ2-1
CASSQAGGYNEQFF
>13|TRBV6-2/TRBV6-3|TRBJ1-1
CAGSSGANTEAFF
>15|TRBV6-5|TRBJ1-2
CASSYSGGASYGYTF
>14|TRBV6-6|TRBJ2-7
CASSYRDSFYEQYF
>16|TRBV7-2|TRBJ1-4
CASSLEARAFNEKLFF
>23|TRBV27|TRBJ2-6
CASSLAFSATGVVSSSGANVLTF
>13|TRBV27|TRBJ2-3
CASSFGGRDTQYF
>14|TRBV5-6|TRBJ1-1
CASSVPNMNTEAFF
>16|TRBV12-3/TRBV12-4|TRBJ1-1
CASSSDRRRMNTEAFF
>13|TRBV7-9|TRBJ1-5
CASSLVANQPQHF
>14|TRBV7-6|TRBJ2-1
CASSPGLARYEQFF
>14|TRBV5-4|TRBJ1-1
CASSLVVGKTEAFF
>13|TRBV29-1|TRBJ2-5
CSVEGIREETQYF
>13|TRBV13|TRBJ2-7
CASSLGVRYEQYF
>13|TRBV25-1|TRBJ1-1
CASGPGQNTEAFF
>18|TRBV6-5|TRBJ1-6
CASSYSSGPGVLGENLHF
>15|TRBV4-1|TRBJ2-1
CASSQGPGTYNEQFF
>15|TRBV7-3|TRBJ2-5
CASSLGGGAGETQYF
>16|TRBV3-1|TRBJ2-1
CASIQLGLAGGKEQFF
>14|TRBV6-1|TRBJ1-6
CASSVRFDNSPLHF
>15|TRBV6-2/TRBV6-3|TRBJ2-5
CASSLHGAGQETQYF
>15|TRBV15|TRBJ2-3
CATSRSGRDTDTQYF
>15|TRBV7-8|TRBJ1-5
CASRDGTIGNQPQHF
>11|TRBV6-5|TRBJ2-5
CATRGPETQYF
>12|TRBV12-3/TRBV12-4|TRBJ1-2
CASTGDLGGYTF
>13|TRBV7-2|TRBJ1-4
CASSLGTAEKLFF
>12|TRBV12-3/TRBV12-4|TRBJ1-2
CASSRSSYGYTF
>14|TRBV3-1|TRBJ1-5
CASSQDRGNQPQHF
>14|TRBV12-3/TRBV12-4|TRBJ2-5
CASSAGSYQETQYF
>15|TRBV5-1|TRBJ2-7
CASSKGGAYSYEQYF
>14|TRBV7-2|TRBJ2-7
CASSSAHPAYEQYF
>15|TRBV20-1|TRBJ1-5
CSARETGIENQPQHF
>14|TRBV5-1|TRBJ1-4
CASSLEQINEKLFF
>16|TRBV27|TRBJ2-1
CASSPRGGGLKDEQFF
>15|TRBV12-3/TRBV12-4|TRBJ2-7
CASSDDRGSSYEQYF
>14|TRBV5-1|TRBJ2-2
CASSVSGETEELFF
>16|TRBV7-2|TRBJ2-1
CASSQGASGSYNEQFF
>15|TRBV3-1|TRBJ2-7
CASSQSGGSAYEQYF
>14|TRBV6-2/TRBV6-3|TRBJ1-3
CASSWTISGNTIYF